This record covers a single TCR beta chain. The antigen is unknown. CDR3 length: 17 amino acids. The germline V gene has CDR1 MDHEN and CDR2 SYDVKM. Trimming took off 6 bases at V and 2 bases at J, with 23 bases between the two ends. This sample is drawn from a study of OX40 agonist ivuxolimab in advanced cancers. Study-wide results and limits: At 0.1 to 3.0 mg/kg, clonal expansion of CD4+ and CD8+ blood T cells had occurred by week 6. More expanded clones were found, on average, in CD8+ than in CD4+ T cells.

The data were produced by immunoSEQ multiplex PCR, yet TCRdb's version contains in-frame clones alone and is incomplete. The sample lists some 63,000 clones; more than 80% were seen once. Material: CD4+ or CD8+ T cells sorted from blood, obtained in a trial of the OX40 agonist ivuxolimab. This receptor was identified in an adult with an advanced solid tumor such as melanoma, head and neck, liver or kidney cancer. The chain employs TRBV28 and TRBJ2-7; D is possibly TRBD2 (6 bases). The CDR3 protein is CASRPLGRDRNPYEQYF. CDR3 nucleotides: TGTGCCAGCAGGCCCCTCGGGCGGGATAGGAATCCCTACGAGCAGTACTTC.